Below, 6 T cell receptor beta chains from the same sample are listed, as sequenced in a study of T cell responses to AZD1222 COVID-19 vaccine. TCRdb keeps only in-frame clones here, not all; method: immunoSEQ multiplex PCR. The sample contains 120,000 to 150,000 clones, approximately 89% of which appear only once. The sequencing used peripheral blood, collected on day 0 of AZD1222 vaccination. These receptor sequences come from an adult in good health.

To note about this clone: Additional DNA sequences in this sample encode the identical CDR3. CDR3 residues: CASSFVENTEAFF. CDR3 in DNA: TGTGCCAGCAGCTTTGTCGAGAACACTGAAGCTTTCTTT. The chain uses TRBV7-9 and TRBJ1-1; no clear D. The V end lost 3 bases, the J end lost 1 base, and 6 bases lay between the germline ends. The germline gives CDR1 SEHNR, CDR2 FQNEAQ (reference sequence). The CDR3 has 13 amino acids.

This chain joins TRBV5-1 and TRBJ1-2; a weak D match, TRBD1 (6 bases). V lost 0 bases, J lost 4 bases, and 16 bases lay in between. This CDR3 region has 16 residues. Germline V lookup: CDR1 SGHRS, CDR2 YFSETQ. CDR3 region: CASSLAAGWTAYGYTF. In DNA, the CDR3 is TGCGCCAGCAGCTTGGCCGCAGGGTGGACAGCCTATGGCTACACCTTC.

The chain uses TRBV7-6 and TRBJ2-7, with TRBD1 matching over 10 bases. Germline V CDR1 and CDR2: SGHVS, FNYEAQ. The CDR3 spans 15 residues. J lost 5 bases, V lost 5 bases, and 9 bases had no gene match. CDR3 region: CASSALDRGTHEQYF. The CDR3 DNA follows: TGTGCCAGCAGCGCCTTGGACAGGGGGACTCACGAGCAGTACTTC.

V and J are TRBV20-1 and TRBJ2-2, with D uncertain. CDR3 length: 14 amino acids. The V gene lost 3 bases and the J gene lost 6 bases, with 14 bases spanning the gap. CDR1 is DFQATT, CDR2 SNEGSKA, per germline (reference sequence). CDR3 DNA sequence: TGCAGTGCTAGTTCCGCGGAGAAACCCGGGGAGCTGTTTTTT. It yields the protein CSASSAEKPGELFF.

The chain links TRBV5-5 to TRBJ2-2, with D possibly TRBD2 on 5 matching bases. The germline gives CDR1 SGHKS, CDR2 YYEKEE (reference sequence). The CDR3 runs 14 residues. The V gene lost 0 bases and the J gene lost 6 bases, with 9 bases spanning the gap. CDR3 DNA: TGTGCCAGCAGCTTGGGTGGGAGCGCCGGGGAGCTGTTTTTT. Translation: CASSLGGSAGELFF.

The rearrangement links TRBV10-3 to TRBJ1-6; 7 bases are shared with TRBD1. The V gene end was trimmed by 3 bases and the J gene end by 7 bases; junction bases not matched to a gene: 0. This CDR3 spans 13 amino acids. Germline assignment: CDR1 ENHRY and CDR2 SYGVKD. The CDR3, as DNA: TGTGCCATCAGTGAAGGGGGCAATTCACCCCTCCACTTT. This encodes CAISEGGNSPLHF.